This T cell receptor beta chain was identified in a study of T-cell memory formation after mild COVID-19. Study-wide results and caveats: Contracting CD4+ clones lay largely in CM and EM, with CD8+ ones residing in EMRA.

One entry per CDR3 protein, called by TCRdb with MiXCR from the 5' RACE reads. This table has approximately 570,000 distinct CDR3 sequences, approximately 18% appearing once. This clonotype has ten or more counts. Its antigen is undetermined. Sequenced material: PBMCs or a T cell subset sorted from them (not recorded which). This receptor was identified in an adult woman who had mild COVID-19 (a few samples of this study predate the infection). Cell type and time point are not known.

The CDR3: CSVERDRGLAANYGYTF. The CDR3 DNA sequence: TGCAGCGTAGAACGGGACAGGGGACTCGCGGCTAACTATGGCTACACCTTC. The rearrangement uses TRBV29-1 and TRBJ1-2, with 10 bases aligning to TRBD1. In germline, CDR1 is SQVTM, CDR2 ANQGSEA. Trimming removed 6 bases from V and 0 bases from J; junction bases left unmatched: 13. The CDR3 contains 17 residues.